This T cell receptor (beta chain) was found in a study of T cells in Graves' hyperthyroidism and ophthalmopathy. Notes on the study in general: For ophthalmopathy, model prediction preceded onset by a median around six months.

Researchers took RNA transcripts and amplified the TCR beta CDR3 regions from them. When the TCR CDR3 underwent first-round RT-PCR, the HTBI primer set was used. TCRdb redid the calling of the multiplex PCR reads with MiXCR, one entry per CDR3 protein. The table includes 690,000 or so distinct CDR3 sequences, over 15% detected once. Germline values: CDR1 SNHLY, CDR2 FYNNEI. This CDR3 region has 15 residues. Losses at the gene ends were 4 bases for V and 8 bases for J; bases not matched to a gene: 13. This clonotype showed up many times. Its antigen is unknown. This TCR was recovered from a woman in her forties or fifties with Graves' hyperthyroidism that later progressed to Graves' ophthalmopathy. The sample comprised blood. The chain is built from TRBV2 and TRBJ1-2; 7 bases fit TRBD1. CDR3 region: CASSASQTGWRGYTF. CDR3 in DNA: TGTGCCAGCAGTGCAAGCCAGACAGGGTGGAGAGGCTACACCTTC.